The source of this TCR beta chain is a study of cytomegalovirus exposure and HLA in healthy donors. General study findings and limits: Owing to their indistinguishability, certain V segments, notably TRBV6-2 and TRBV6-3, were excluded. Altogether, 150 or so TCR beta chains were recorded as cytomegalovirus-associated.

Germline V gene lookup returns CDR1 MNHNY and CDR2 SVGAGI (reference sequence). The CDR3 extends over 14 amino acids. V dropped 5 bases and J dropped 6; count of bases not matched to a gene: 4. It was with 60 Vbeta and 13 Jbeta primers that the PCR ran. Original analysis: Among the unique TCR beta chains that a later analysis counted, roughly 80 million in all, 9.5 million to 12 million were shared. Sequencing was performed with immunoSEQ multiplex PCR; in TCRdb, only in-frame clones are kept and a portion is missing. D and trimming were read from the DNA, whereas the V and J calls and clone size are those reported in that table. Of 200,000 to 250,000 clones listed, around 81% are singletons. As concerns this clone: The antigen remains undetermined.

The receptor was derived from a woman aged 60 to 75 in good health and CMV-seropositive. The sequenced sample consisted of PBMCs. This chain joins TRBV6-6 and TRBJ1-5, with TRBD1 matching 10 bases. Written as DNA, the CDR3 is TGTGCCAGCAGTCGAGACAGGGGGCGTCAGCCCCAGCATTTT. Amino acids: CASSRDRGRQPQHF.